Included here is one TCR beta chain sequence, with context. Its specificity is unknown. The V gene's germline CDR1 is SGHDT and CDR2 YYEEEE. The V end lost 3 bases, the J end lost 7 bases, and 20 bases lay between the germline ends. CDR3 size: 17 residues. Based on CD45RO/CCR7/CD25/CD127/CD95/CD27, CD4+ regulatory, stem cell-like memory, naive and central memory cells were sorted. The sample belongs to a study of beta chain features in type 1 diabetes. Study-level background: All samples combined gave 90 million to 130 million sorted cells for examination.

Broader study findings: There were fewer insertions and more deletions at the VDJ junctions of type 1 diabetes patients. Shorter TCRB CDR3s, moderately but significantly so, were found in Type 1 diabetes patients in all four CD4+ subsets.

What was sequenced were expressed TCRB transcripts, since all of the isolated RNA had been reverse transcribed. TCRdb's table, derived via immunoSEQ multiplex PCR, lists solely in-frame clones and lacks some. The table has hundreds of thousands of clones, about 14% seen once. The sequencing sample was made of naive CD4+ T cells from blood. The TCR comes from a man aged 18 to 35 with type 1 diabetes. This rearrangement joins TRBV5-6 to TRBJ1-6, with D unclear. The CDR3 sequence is CASSSRPLYTSNSPLHF. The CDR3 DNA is TGTGCCAGCAGCTCCCGTCCCCTTTACACCTCAAATTCACCCCTCCACTTT.